The present T cell receptor beta chain was sequenced within a study of blood T cell repertoires in COVID-19. Study summary: Whether acute or convalescent, the COVID-19 samples came from the United States, Italy and Spain. PBMCs, B-cell-depleted T cells, or T cells provided the cDNA or gDNA that made up the material.

The CDR3 is made up of 17 amino acids. Trimming stripped 0 bases from V and 0 bases from J, with 9 bases between. The germline V gene has CDR1 SGHTA and CDR2 FQGTGA. Per the authors' pipeline: How many nucleated cells were present was estimated from reference gene primer amplification. Sequencing was performed with immunoSEQ multiplex PCR; in TCRdb, only in-frame clones are kept and a portion is missing. V and J calls and clone size are given by that table; D and trimming were obtained from the DNA. The table includes about 240,000 clones, about 86% detected once. This clonotype was sampled from a man aged 60 to 69 with acute or convalescent COVID-19. The rearrangement uses TRBV7-3 and TRBJ2-6; D is undetermined. The sequenced material came from peripheral blood. CDR3 DNA: TGTGCCAGCAGCTTAACCTCAACACCCTCTGGGGCCAACGTCCTGACTTTC. Protein sequence: CASSLTSTPSGANVLTF.